This TCR beta chain was found in a study of T cell repertoires in cytomegalovirus infection. Study details: Matching HLA type and CMV infection were both indicated by public TCR beta signatures. Study-wide results and caveats: Carriers of CMV and the relevant HLA type were discriminated by public TCR beta frequency.

This clonotype was observed at least ten times. Its antigen is currently unknown. The CDR3 sequence is 15 residues long. V lost 5 bases, J lost 3 bases, and 15 bases lay in between. Germline V CDR1 and CDR2: SGHTA, FQGNSA. TCRdb used MiXCR to reprocess the reads, holding one entry per CDR3 protein. Of about 80,000 distinct CDR3 sequences in the sample, 3.7% were seen once. Sequenced sample: PBMCs. The sequence was obtained from a human donor in good health (CMV status not recorded). Some clones in this sample may be carry-over from other donors' samples. The chain joins TRBV7-2 to TRBJ2-3; no definite D call. DNA of the CDR3: TGTGCCAGCAGCCCTTCTTTGAGCCAGACAGATACGCAGTATTTT. It is translated as CASSPSLSQTDTQYF.